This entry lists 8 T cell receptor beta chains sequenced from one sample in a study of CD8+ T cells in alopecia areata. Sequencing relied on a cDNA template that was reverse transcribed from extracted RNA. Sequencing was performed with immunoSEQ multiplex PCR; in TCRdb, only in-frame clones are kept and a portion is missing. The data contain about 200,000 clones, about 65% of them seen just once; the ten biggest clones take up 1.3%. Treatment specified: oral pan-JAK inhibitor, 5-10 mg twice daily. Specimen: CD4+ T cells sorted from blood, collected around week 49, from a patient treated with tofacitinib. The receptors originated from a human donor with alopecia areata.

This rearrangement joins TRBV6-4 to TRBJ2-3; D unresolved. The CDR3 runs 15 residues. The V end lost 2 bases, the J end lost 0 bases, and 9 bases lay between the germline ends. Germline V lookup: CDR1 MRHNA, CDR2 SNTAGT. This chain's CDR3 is CASSDGGSSTDTQYF. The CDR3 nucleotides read TGTGCCAGCAGTGACGGTGGCAGTAGCACAGATACGCAGTATTTT.

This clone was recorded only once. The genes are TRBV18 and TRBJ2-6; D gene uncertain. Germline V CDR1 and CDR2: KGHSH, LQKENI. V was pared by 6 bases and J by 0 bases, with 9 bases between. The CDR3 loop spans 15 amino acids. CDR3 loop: CASSPSGSGANVLTF. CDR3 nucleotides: TGTGCCAGCTCCCCCAGTGGCTCTGGGGCCAACGTCCTGACTTTC.

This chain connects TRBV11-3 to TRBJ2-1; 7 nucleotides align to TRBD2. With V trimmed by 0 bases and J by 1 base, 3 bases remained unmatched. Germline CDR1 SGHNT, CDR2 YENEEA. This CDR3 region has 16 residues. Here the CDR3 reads CASSLEGGVSYNEQFF. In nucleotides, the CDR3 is TGTGCCAGCAGCTTAGAGGGGGGGGTGTCCTACAATGAGCAGTTCTTC.

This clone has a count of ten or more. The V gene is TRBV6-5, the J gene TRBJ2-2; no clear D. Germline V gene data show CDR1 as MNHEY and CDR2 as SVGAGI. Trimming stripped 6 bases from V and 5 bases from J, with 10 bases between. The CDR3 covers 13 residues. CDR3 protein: CASRPDGTGELFF. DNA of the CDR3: TGTGCCAGCAGACCGGACGGTACCGGGGAGCTGTTTTTT.

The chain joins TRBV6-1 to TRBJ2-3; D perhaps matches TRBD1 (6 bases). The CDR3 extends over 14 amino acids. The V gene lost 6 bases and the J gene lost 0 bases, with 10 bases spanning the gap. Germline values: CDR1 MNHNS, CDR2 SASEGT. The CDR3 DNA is TGTGCCAGCAGACAGGGAATGAGCACAGATACGCAGTATTTT. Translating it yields CASRQGMSTDTQYF.

The CDR3 DNA reads as TGTGCCAGCAGCTATGAGGCTCACGACAATGAGCAGTTCTTC. As protein: CASSYEAHDNEQFF. The V and J genes are TRBV5-6 and TRBJ2-1; D is unclear. V was clipped by 3 bases and J by 5 bases, with 12 bases between them. Looked up from germline, CDR1 is SGHDT and CDR2 is YYEEEE. This CDR3 is 14 amino acids long.

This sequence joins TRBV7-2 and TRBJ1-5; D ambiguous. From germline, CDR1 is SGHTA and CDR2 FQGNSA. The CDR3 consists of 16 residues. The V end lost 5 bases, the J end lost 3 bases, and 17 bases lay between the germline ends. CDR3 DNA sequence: TGTGCCAGCAGCCCTGCACCTACTCAATCCAATCAGCCCCAGCATTTT. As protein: CASSPAPTQSNQPQHF.

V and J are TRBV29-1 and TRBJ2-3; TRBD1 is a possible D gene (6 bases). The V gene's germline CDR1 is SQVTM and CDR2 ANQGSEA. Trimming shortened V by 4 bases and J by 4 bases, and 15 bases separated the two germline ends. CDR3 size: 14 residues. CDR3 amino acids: CSVAGGRGADTQYF. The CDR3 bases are TGCAGCGTTGCCGGCGGCAGGGGCGCAGATACGCAGTATTTT.